Presented here are 2 T cell receptor beta chains from one specimen sequenced in a study of T-cell memory formation after mild COVID-19. TCRdb independently ran MiXCR on the 5' RACE reads; one entry per CDR3 protein. The sample includes under 250,000 distinct CDR3 sequences, around 25% of them seen just once. Sequencing was carried out using PBMCs or a T cell subset sorted from them (not recorded which). The receptors here all came from an adult woman who had mild COVID-19 (a few samples of this study predate the infection). Cell type and time point are not known.

V usage is TRBV9 and J usage is TRBJ2-6; TRBD1 aligns across 7 bases. The CDR3 covers 15 residues. CDR1 and CDR2 (germline): SGDLS, YYNGEE. Trimming at V came to 7 bases and at J to 3 bases, leaving 7 bases not matched to a gene. CDR3 amino acids: CASGEGASGANVLTF. The CDR3, as DNA: TGTGCCAGCGGTGAGGGGGCGAGTGGGGCCAACGTCCTGACTTTC.

This clonotype was observed a handful of times. The rearrangement joins TRBV24-1 to TRBJ2-2, with TRBD1 as a possible D gene (5 bases). The CDR3 is made up of 13 amino acids. In germline, CDR1 is KGHDR, CDR2 SFDVKD. V was clipped by 7 bases and J by 5 bases, with 10 bases between them. The CDR3: CATSRGATGELFF. For the CDR3, the DNA is TGTGCCACCAGCCGTGGGGCGACCGGGGAGCTGTTTTTT.